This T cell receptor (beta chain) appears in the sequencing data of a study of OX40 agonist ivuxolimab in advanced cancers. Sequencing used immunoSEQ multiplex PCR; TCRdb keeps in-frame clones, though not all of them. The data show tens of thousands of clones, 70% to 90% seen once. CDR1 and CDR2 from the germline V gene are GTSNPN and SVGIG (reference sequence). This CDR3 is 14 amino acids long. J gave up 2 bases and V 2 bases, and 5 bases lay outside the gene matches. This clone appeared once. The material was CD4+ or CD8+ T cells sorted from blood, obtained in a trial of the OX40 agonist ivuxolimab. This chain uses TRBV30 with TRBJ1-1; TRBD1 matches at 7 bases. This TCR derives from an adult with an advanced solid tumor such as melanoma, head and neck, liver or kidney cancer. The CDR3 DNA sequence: TGTGCCTGGAGTTTGGGACAGTTTAACACTGAAGCTTTCTTT. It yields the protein CAWSLGQFNTEAFF.